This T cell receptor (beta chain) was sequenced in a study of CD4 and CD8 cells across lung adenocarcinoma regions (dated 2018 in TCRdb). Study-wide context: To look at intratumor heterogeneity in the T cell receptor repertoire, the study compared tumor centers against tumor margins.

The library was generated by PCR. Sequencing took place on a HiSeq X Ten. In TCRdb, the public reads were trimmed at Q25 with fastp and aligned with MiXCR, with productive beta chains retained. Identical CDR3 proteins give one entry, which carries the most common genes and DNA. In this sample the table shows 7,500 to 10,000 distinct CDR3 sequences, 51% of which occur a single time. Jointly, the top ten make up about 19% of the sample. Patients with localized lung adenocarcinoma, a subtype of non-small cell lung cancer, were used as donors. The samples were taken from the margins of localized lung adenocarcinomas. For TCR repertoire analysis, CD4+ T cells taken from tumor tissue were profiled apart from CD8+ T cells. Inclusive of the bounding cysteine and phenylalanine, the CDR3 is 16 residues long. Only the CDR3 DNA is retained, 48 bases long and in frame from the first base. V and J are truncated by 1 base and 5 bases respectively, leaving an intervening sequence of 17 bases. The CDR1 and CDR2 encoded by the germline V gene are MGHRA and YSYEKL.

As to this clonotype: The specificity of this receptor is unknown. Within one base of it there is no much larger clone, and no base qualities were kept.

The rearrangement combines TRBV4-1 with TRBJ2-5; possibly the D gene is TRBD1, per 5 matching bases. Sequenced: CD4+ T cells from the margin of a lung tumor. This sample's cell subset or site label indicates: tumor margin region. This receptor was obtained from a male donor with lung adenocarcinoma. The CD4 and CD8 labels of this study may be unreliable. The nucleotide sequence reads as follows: TGCGCCAGCAGCCAAGTCCCAGGGATGGTAGTTGAGACCCAGTACTTC. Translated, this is CASSQVPGMVVETQYF.